The 5 T cell receptor beta chains in this list originate from one sample, sequenced in a study of OX40 agonist ivuxolimab in advanced cancers. Sequencing used immunoSEQ multiplex PCR; TCRdb keeps in-frame clones, though not all of them. The repertoire holds tens of thousands of clones, with about 89% as singletons. The source material was CD4+ or CD8+ T cells sorted from blood, sampled in a trial of the OX40 agonist ivuxolimab. The receptor set was obtained from an adult with an advanced solid tumor such as melanoma, head and neck, liver or kidney cancer.

The rearrangement joins TRBV19 to TRBJ2-7; D is ambiguous. CDR1 LNHDA and CDR2 SQIVND come from the germline V gene (reference sequence). CDR3 size: 16 residues. V was cut by 4 bases and J by 4 bases, with 20 bases left in between. The chain's CDR3 is CASSKTARAVGYEQYF. DNA for the CDR3: TGTGCCAGTAGTAAGACCGCACGGGCGGTCGGGTACGAGCAGTACTTC.

The gene calls are TRBV7-2 and TRBJ2-7; 14 nucleotides line up with TRBD2. V lost 6 bases to trimming and J lost 2 bases; unmatched junction nucleotides: 3. The CDR3 loop spans 15 amino acids. The germline V gene has CDR1 SGHTA and CDR2 FQGNSA. CDR3 protein: CASRPTSGRAYEQYF. In nucleotides, the CDR3 is TGTGCCAGCAGGCCGACTAGCGGGAGGGCCTACGAGCAGTACTTC.

V is TRBV5-1 and J is TRBJ2-1; D gene unclear. Per germline, CDR1 SGHRS and CDR2 YFSETQ. V lost 0 bases and J 4 bases, leaving 8 bases between the germline ends. The CDR3 spans 14 residues. The CDR3 loop reads CASSLETSYNEQFF. The CDR3 nucleotides read TGCGCCAGCAGCTTGGAGACATCATACAATGAGCAGTTCTTC.

This sequence joins TRBV5-1 and TRBJ1-1; D remains ambiguous. The germline V and J ends were trimmed by 0 bases and 5 bases, with 8 bases remaining between them. Germline assignment: CDR1 SGHRS and CDR2 YFSETQ. The CDR3 runs to 13 residues. Written as DNA, the CDR3 is TGCGCCAGCAGCTTGGAACAGTGGACTGAAGCTTTCTTT. Translating it yields CASSLEQWTEAFF. The full variable domain, its missing parts supplied by reference TRBV5-1 and TRBJ1-1, is KAGVTQTPRYLIKTRGQQVTLSCSPISGHRSVSWYQQTPGQGLQFLFEYFSETQRNKGNFPGRFSGRQFSNSRSEMNVSTLELGDSALYLCASSLEQWTEAFFGQGTRLTVV.

Only one count was recorded for this clone. CDR3 sequence reads: CASSFDSEDQPQHF. DNA for the CDR3: TGTGCCAGCAGTTTTGACTCTGAAGATCAGCCCCAGCATTTT. The gene calls are TRBV28 and TRBJ1-5; D is unresolved. CDR1 is MDHEN, CDR2 SYDVKM, per germline. This CDR3 contains 14 residues. Between the trimmed V and J ends, which lost 3 bases and 5 bases, there was a span of 11 bases.